The sequence of this T cell receptor beta chain was determined in a study of shared clonotypes between healthy human individuals. Researchers partitioned CD4+ cells into CD45RA+ naive and CD45RA-negative memory subsets. The test was conducted at deep level. Using immunoSEQ multiplex PCR, the repertoire was profiled, and TCRdb retains in-frame clones only, with some absent. The sample has about 2.4 million clones, 80% to 95% seen once. Comment on this clone: Its antigen is unidentified.

The CDR3 extends over 14 amino acids. V gave up 8 bases and J gave up 4 bases, with 16 bases separating them. The V gene's germline CDR1 is LGHNA and CDR2 YSLEER. Study results and caveats: With few donors, the genetic and exposure-history diversity represented was limited. It was observed that roughly 5.5% of naive CD4 clonotypes were shared across several donors.

Sequencing was done on a sample of naive CD4+ T cells from PBMCs. Subset reported: CD45RA+ positively selected. The chain combines TRBV4-3 with TRBJ2-3, with D maybe TRBD1 (5 bases). The sequence was obtained from a man aged 18 to 30 in good health. Some clones in this sample may be carry-over from other donors' samples. CDR3 sequence: CASGTQGRADTQYF. Here the CDR3 DNA reads TGCGCCAGCGGAACCCAGGGCCGGGCAGATACGCAGTATTTT.